This paragraph reports one T cell receptor beta chain. These data are taken from a study of cytomegalovirus exposure and HLA in healthy donors. TCRdb's copy holds only in-frame clones and misses some; the assay was immunoSEQ multiplex PCR. The sample records some 130,000 clones, almost 85% being singletons. The ends lost 2 bases at V and 4 bases at J; junction bases unmatched: 4. Germline CDR1 and CDR2: MNHNY and SVGAGI (reference sequence). This CDR3 region has 14 residues. A roughly 120-subject validation cohort, separate from the approximately 670-subject first cohort, supplied the donors. This TCR came from a man aged 30 to 45 in good health and CMV-seropositive. The rearrangement joins TRBV6-6 to TRBJ1-2; 7 bases align to TRBD1. The sequenced sample was PBMCs. Here the CDR3 reads CASSYRQGTYGYTF. The DNA of the CDR3 is TGTGCCAGCAGTTACCGACAGGGAACCTATGGCTACACCTTC.